The clone carrying this T cell receptor (beta chain) was seen repeatedly, ten times or more. Its antigen is still unknown. The data were taken from a study of CD8 T cells in ankylosing spondylitis. Study observations and caveats: Several of the motif variants were reported before in synovial fluid and blood from reactive arthritis. Disease-linked clones were reportedly significantly enriched in matched ankylosing spondylitis synovial fluid. It appeared that ankylosing spondylitis blood was characterized by a TCR beta motif of roughly 8 highly homologous variants.

Construction of TCR beta libraries was performed using quantitative 5'-RACE with molecular barcodes. From the 5' RACE reads, TCRdb called clonotypes with MiXCR, one entry per CDR3 protein. The table lists approximately 550,000 distinct CDR3 sequences, approximately 12% of them singletons, with nearly 7% in the top ten. CDR3 length: 14 amino acids. Deletions cut 1 base from V and 2 bases from J, with 8 bases between. Germline V lookup: CDR1 SGDLS, CDR2 YYNGEE. The sequence came from a male donor with ankylosing spondylitis. Sequences were obtained from blood, either unsorted or a sorted T cell fraction (not recorded which). The V call is TRBV9, the J call TRBJ2-3; D may correspond to TRBD1 or TRBD2 (5 bases each). CDR3 in DNA: TGTGCCAGCAGCGTAAGGGACCACACAGATACGCAGTATTTT. Residues: CASSVRDHTDTQYF.